This T cell receptor beta chain stems from a study of T-cell reconstitution after alpha-beta-depleted transplantation in children (TCRdb year 2016). In terms of the full investigation: The study quantitatively tracked T-cell immune reconstitution after TCRalphabeta/CD19-depleted allogeneic hematopoietic cell transplantation in children using TCR repertoire profiling. The full study reports these points: In some patients, high TCRbeta diversity at day 60 was attributed to recipient T cells and intrathymic progenitors that had survived conditioning. Apparently early alphabetaT-cell count recovery about two months after transplant reportedly relied on only several hundred rapidly expanded clones derived from non-depleted graft cells. Over the following months the frequencies of hyperexpanded clones went down, and after one year T-cell counts and TCRbeta diversity were mostly credited to newly produced T cells.

This clonotype was seen repeatedly, ten times or more. Which antigen it targets is not known. The sample holds no much larger clone one base away, and base qualities are not on file. CDR1 and CDR2, per the germline V gene, are SQVTM and ANQGSEA. V is reduced by 3 bases and J by 4 bases, leaving a spacing of 13 bases between them. CDR3 length: 14 amino acids, cysteine to phenylalanine. Kept here is only the CDR3 DNA, which spans 42 bases and is read in frame from base 1. Library preparation used PCR. The instrument was an Illumina HiSeq 2500. TCR libraries were prepared with molecular barcoding, using unique molecular identifiers to normalize TCRbeta repertoire quantification. TCRdb applied fastp at Q25 and MiXCR to the public reads, then kept only in-frame beta chains. When rows share a CDR3 protein, they turn into one entry using the most common DNA and genes. Across this sample there are roughly 790,000 distinct CDR3 sequences, with 16% seen only once. In total, the top ten clones hold approximately 5% of the sample.

The sample's treatment or condition label, decoded: allogeneic hematopoietic cell transplantation with graft depleted of TCRalphabeta T cells and CD19 B cells. TCRalphabeta/CD19-depleted allogeneic hematopoietic cell grafts were given to the transplant recipients, all of whom were children. The sequences come from PBMCs, mostly from graft donor cells, collected 360 days after TCRalphabeta/CD19-depleted stem cell transplant. This receptor was obtained from a male patient under 18 who had a stem cell transplant for acute lymphoblastic leukemia, so the T cells may come from the graft donor. Recombination joined TRBV29-1 with TRBJ2-1, and perhaps TRBD1 as D gene, on 5 matching bases. The nucleotide sequence reads as follows: TGCAGCGTTGACAGGGTAGGGGATTACAATGAGCAGTTCTTC. Its product reads: CSVDRVGDYNEQFF.